The rows below give T cell receptor beta chains drawn from one sample of a study of shared clonotypes between healthy human individuals. Profiling relied on immunoSEQ multiplex PCR, and the TCRdb table lists in-frame clones only, not all of them. The data hold over a million clones, with 60% to 80% observed a single time. What was sequenced was memory CD4+ T cells sorted from blood. These receptor sequences come from a man in his late teens or twenties in good health. CDR3s include the opening cysteine and the closing phenylalanine or tryptophan. A D gene is named only where the DNA matches it firmly.

D | V | CDR3
- | TRBV6-5 | CASSRGYTGELFF
- | TRBV19 | CASSIGTAYNEQFF
- | TRBV5-4 | CASSLGLSTDTQYF
TRBD2 | TRBV25-1 | CASSSRLATSYNEQFF
TRBD1 | TRBV14 | CASRDRGGGNTIYF
- | TRBV18 | CASSPRASGDTEAFF
- | TRBV19 | CASSIMAGNNQPQHF
- | TRBV18 | CASSTNLWTGELFF
- | TRBV30 | CAWSVEGNQPQHF
- | TRBV19 | CASSRGDNSPLHF
TRBD1 | TRBV18 | CASSPGTDYGYTF
- | TRBV6-1 | CASSAQRGKEGYEQYF
- | TRBV6-6 | CASRDSPTGELFF
- | TRBV7-9 | CASSLAGPETQYF
- | TRBV4-3 | CASSQDNAGMSYGYTF
TRBD2 | TRBV5-6 | CASSPASGPYNEQFF
TRBD2 | TRBV6-1 | CASKEGGPYNEQFF
TRBD1 | TRBV5-6 | CASSQYLQGVSYEQYF
- | TRBV5-6 | CASSLAMRTEKLFF
- | TRBV5-1 | CASSLGSTGRGEKLFF
- | TRBV6-6 | CASSPLASNTEAFF
TRBD2 | TRBV7-2 | CASSPVLAGHTGELFF
TRBD2 | TRBV7-9 | CASSPPSGLQGNEQFF
- | TRBV6-4 | CASSPGIADTQYF
- | TRBV18 | CASSPRPNTGELFF
TRBD1 | TRBV10-3 | CAISPGQGETEAFF
TRBD1 | TRBV4-3 | CASSQNSNAGGETQYF
- | TRBV28 | CASSLTETYGYTF
- | TRBV12-5 | CASALLSSRQFF
- | TRBV5-1 | CASSSVGAQYF
- | TRBV5-5 | CASSFRTIQGNTEAFF
TRBD1 | TRBV5-6 | CASSTDRGRVGELFF
- | TRBV6-5 | CASRIGGSGANVLTF